The TCR beta chain described here comes from a study of blood T cell repertoires in COVID-19. Across the study: COVID-19 samples, acute and convalescent, were from the United States, Italy and Spain. PBMCs, B-cell-depleted T cells, or T cells provided the cDNA or gDNA that made up the material.

V lost 5 bases to trimming and J lost 4 bases; unmatched junction nucleotides: 12. Germline V gene data show CDR1 as MDHEN and CDR2 as SYDVKM. CDR3 length: 17 residues. Per the authors' pipeline: Amplification from reference gene primers served as the basis for estimated nucleated cell counts. Method: immunoSEQ multiplex PCR; TCRdb's copy keeps in-frame clones and lacks some. V and J calls plus clone size are reproduced from that table; the DNA served to infer D and trimming. This sample yields more than 55,000 clones, of which about 87% are seen a single time; about 6% belongs to the top ten. This sequence originates from a woman in her 70s with acute or convalescent COVID-19. This chain uses TRBV28 with TRBJ1-3, with 9 bases that match TRBD1. The sample was peripheral blood. For the CDR3, the DNA is TGTGCCAGCAGTCCCGGGACAGGGAAAGGGTCCGGAAACACCATATATTTT. It codes for CASSPGTGKGSGNTIYF.